This entry lists 19 T cell receptor beta chains sequenced from one sample in a study of metastatic and nonmetastatic thyroid tumors. TCRdb called clones again from the PCR reads with MiXCR. The data contain around 34,000 clones, 15% of them singletons. No patient received treatment before thyroid surgery. Sequenced sample: blood. All receptors derive from a male donor with papillary thyroid cancer or a benign thyroid nodule (not recorded which). Some clones in this sample may be carry-over from other donors' samples.

This clone was seen repeatedly, ten times or more. The V call is TRBV11-1, the J call TRBJ2-3; D gene unclear. Trimming left V 5 bases short and J 0 bases short, with 12 bases between. CDR3 length: 15 residues. Germline-derived CDR1 and CDR2 are SGHAT and FQDESV (reference sequence). CDR3 in DNA: TGTGCCAGCAGCCCCGACCTGTATAGCACAGATACGCAGTATTTT. Translated, it gives CASSPDLYSTDTQYF.

J is TRBJ2-5 and V is TRBV5-4, with D possibly matching TRBD2 (5 bases). Germline V gives CDR1 SGHNT, CDR2 YYREEE (reference sequence). The V end lost 4 bases, the J end lost 5 bases, and 12 bases lay between the germline ends. This CDR3 comprises 13 residues. CDR3 loop: CASSIGNRETQYF. The CDR3 DNA follows: TGTGCCAGCAGCATCGGGAATCGGGAGACCCAGTACTTC.

This clone appeared many times. The chain uses TRBV28 and TRBJ2-3, with D tentatively TRBD1 (6 bases). The ends were cut back, 3 bases at V and 6 bases at J, with 16 bases in the middle. CDR1 MDHEN and CDR2 SYDVKM come from the germline V gene. The CDR3 has 15 residues. This CDR3 reads CASSLRGLALDTQYF. In DNA, the CDR3 is TGTGCCAGCAGTTTGAGGGGGTTAGCTTTGGATACGCAGTATTTT.

This clone was seen at least ten times. A read error is possible here, since a much larger clone lies one base away. The chain joins TRBV27 to TRBJ1-1; D is ambiguous. CDR1 MNHEY and CDR2 SMNVEV come from the germline V gene (reference sequence). The CDR3 is 14 amino acids. V dropped 8 bases and J dropped 0 bases, with 13 bases sitting between them. The CDR3 region is CASAIGFMNTEAFF. DNA for the CDR3: TGTGCCAGCGCCATTGGGTTCATGAACACTGAAGCTTTCTTT.

In regard to this clone: Relative to the germline gene, one junction end is altered; a read error may explain this. The V gene is TRBV7-8, the J gene TRBJ2-2, with 8 bases that match TRBD2. CDR3 length: 15 amino acids. CDR1 and CDR2 from the germline V gene are SGHVS and FQNEAQ. CDR3: CASRQAGAITWELFF. As DNA, the CDR3 is TGTGCCAGCAGACAAGCGGGAGCAATCACCTGGGAGCTGTTTTTT.

As to this clone: The junction shows a germline mismatch at one end, possibly a read error. The gene calls are TRBV7-9 and TRBJ2-2; no clear D gene. The CDR3 consists of 15 residues. Germline CDR1 reads SEHNR; CDR2 reads FQNEAQ (reference sequence). The CDR3 region is CASSPVQGGTVELFF. The CDR3 DNA sequence: TGTGCCAGCAGCCCGGTTCAAGGTGGCACCGTGGAGCTGTTTTTT.

This clone was detected ten times or more. V gene TRBV27 combines with J gene TRBJ1-5, with 9 positions matching TRBD1. V shed 6 bases and J 7 bases; nucleotides not matched to a gene: 10. This CDR3 has 15 residues. Germline V gene lookup returns CDR1 MNHEY and CDR2 SMNVEV (reference sequence). CDR3 bases: TGTGCCAGCAGGAGCGGACAGGGGAGTTCCCAGCCCCAGCATTTT. This codes for CASRSGQGSSQPQHF.

On this clone itself: A clone one base away is much larger, so this may be a read error. The conserved phenylalanine or tryptophan normally closing the CDR3 is absent here, so this likely arose from a read error. V is TRBV9 and J is TRBJ2-3; D is unclear. CDR3 length: 16 residues. The ends were cut back, 4 bases at V and 0 bases at J, with 15 bases in the middle. Germline CDR1 reads SGDLS; CDR2 reads YYNGEE. In DNA form, the CDR3 reads TGTGCCAGCAGCCCGTGGACGGACCGTAGCACAGATACGCAGTATTTG. Protein product: CASSPWTDRSTDTQYL.

The chain recombines TRBV6-1 with TRBJ1-6, with D possibly matching TRBD1 (5 bases). There are 14 residues in the CDR3. The germline V gene encodes CDR1 MNHNS and CDR2 SASEGT. Trimming pared 4 bases from V and 2 bases from J, leaving 6 bases between. The CDR3 DNA reads TGTGCCAGCAGTGCGGGACCCTATAATTCACCCCTCCACTTT. It is translated as CASSAGPYNSPLHF.

This clone appeared once. CDR3 protein: CASSLGLAGGIGGYEQYF. The DNA of the CDR3 is TGTGCCAGCAGCTTAGGTCTAGCGGGAGGTATTGGGGGCTACGAGCAGTACTTC. This rearrangement joins TRBV11-2 to TRBJ2-7; 11 nucleotides line up with TRBD2. Germline V gene sequence: CDR1 SGHAT, CDR2 FQNNGV. The ends lost 1 base at V and 3 bases at J; junction bases unmatched: 11. This CDR3 is 18 amino acids long.

This clone was seen many times. The chain recombines TRBV9 with TRBJ1-2, with 8 bases lining up with TRBD1. CDR3 length equals 13 residues. CDR1 SGDLS and CDR2 YYNGEE come from the germline V gene. V shed 5 bases, J shed 7 bases, and the junction held 7 bases outside the gene matches. The CDR3 nucleotides read TGTGCCAGCAGTCAGACAGGGGCGGGTGGCTACACCTTC. As protein: CASSQTGAGGYTF.

The genes are TRBV7-9 and TRBJ2-2; TRBD1 is a possible D gene (5 bases). The CDR3 runs 13 residues. Deletions cut 6 bases from V and 10 bases from J, with 15 bases between. Germline CDR1 SEHNR, CDR2 FQNEAQ (reference sequence). CDR3 sequence reads: CASRGPPQVELFF. The DNA for the CDR3 is TGTGCCAGCAGGGGGCCGCCTCAAGTGGAGCTGTTTTTT.

This clone came up many times. The genes are TRBV6-1 and TRBJ2-5, with a weak D call TRBD1 (5 bases). The CDR3 consists of 13 residues. V was shortened by 5 bases and J by 5 bases, with 12 bases between the two germline ends. The germline V gene has CDR1 MNHNS and CDR2 SASEGT. The CDR3 bases are TGTGCCAGCAGTCTCCAGGGTGATGAGACCCAGTACTTC. This codes for CASSLQGDETQYF.

Ten or more counts support this clone. The chain combines TRBV30 with TRBJ2-3, with 7 bases that match TRBD1. This CDR3 comprises 13 residues. Germline V lookup: CDR1 GTSNPN, CDR2 SVGIG (reference sequence). With V trimmed by 5 bases and J by 5 bases, 7 bases remained unmatched. The CDR3 bases are TGTGCCTGGGGCCAGGGGGTCGTAGATACGCAGTATTTT. It specifies CAWGQGVVDTQYF. Complete variable domain (other parts from reference TRBV30 and TRBJ2-3): SQTIHQWPATLVQPVGSPLSLECTVEGTSNPNLYWYRQAAGRGLQLLFYSVGIGQISSEVPQNLSASRPQDRQFILSSKKLLLSDSGFYLCAWGQGVVDTQYFGPGTRLTVL.

This clone was seen many times. Relative to the germline gene, one junction end is altered; a read error may explain this. This rearrangement joins TRBV5-1 to TRBJ1-2; D not certain. Germline V CDR1 and CDR2: SGHRS, YFSETQ. The CDR3 is made up of 14 amino acids. CDR3 loop: CASNLGSANYGYTF. CDR3 DNA: TGCGCCAGCAACTTGGGGTCCGCTAACTATGGCTACACCTTC.

This clone appeared many times. The chain links TRBV6-2 or TRBV6-3 to TRBJ2-3; D unclear. The germline V gene encodes CDR1 MNHEY and CDR2 SVGEGT. The CDR3 is made up of 16 amino acids. Deletions cut 1 base from V and 6 bases from J, with 17 bases between. CDR3 region: CASSYWRSPSNDTQYF. The CDR3 nucleotides read TGTGCCAGCAGTTACTGGCGGAGTCCCTCCAACGATACGCAGTATTTT.

This clone was observed many times. The CDR3 DNA follows: TGTGCCAGCAGCTTAGACAGCTCCTACAATGAGCAGTTCTTC. Amino acids: CASSLDSSYNEQFF. The genes are TRBV7-2 and TRBJ2-1; D remains unclear. V was clipped by 1 base and J by 0 bases, with 4 bases between them. This CDR3 is built from 14 residues. Germline CDR1 is SGHTA and CDR2 is FQGNSA.

Ten or more counts support this clone. The rearrangement joins TRBV25-1 to TRBJ2-5; 9 bases are shared with TRBD1. V shed 8 bases, J shed 5 bases, and the junction held 9 bases outside the gene matches. This CDR3 is built from 14 residues. Per germline, CDR1 MGHDK and CDR2 SYGVNS. CDR3 protein: CASRHRGLGETQYF. In DNA form, the CDR3 reads TGTGCCAGCCGTCACAGGGGGCTGGGGGAGACCCAGTACTTC.

This clone was seen many times. V usage is TRBV9 and J usage is TRBJ2-5; a possible D gene is TRBD2 (6 bases). CDR3 length: 15 amino acids. The ends were cut back, 3 bases at V and 0 bases at J, with 12 bases in the middle. Germline V gives CDR1 SGDLS, CDR2 YYNGEE. The CDR3 region is CASSATSRYQETQYF. Here the CDR3 DNA reads TGTGCCAGCAGCGCCACTAGCAGGTACCAAGAGACCCAGTACTTC.